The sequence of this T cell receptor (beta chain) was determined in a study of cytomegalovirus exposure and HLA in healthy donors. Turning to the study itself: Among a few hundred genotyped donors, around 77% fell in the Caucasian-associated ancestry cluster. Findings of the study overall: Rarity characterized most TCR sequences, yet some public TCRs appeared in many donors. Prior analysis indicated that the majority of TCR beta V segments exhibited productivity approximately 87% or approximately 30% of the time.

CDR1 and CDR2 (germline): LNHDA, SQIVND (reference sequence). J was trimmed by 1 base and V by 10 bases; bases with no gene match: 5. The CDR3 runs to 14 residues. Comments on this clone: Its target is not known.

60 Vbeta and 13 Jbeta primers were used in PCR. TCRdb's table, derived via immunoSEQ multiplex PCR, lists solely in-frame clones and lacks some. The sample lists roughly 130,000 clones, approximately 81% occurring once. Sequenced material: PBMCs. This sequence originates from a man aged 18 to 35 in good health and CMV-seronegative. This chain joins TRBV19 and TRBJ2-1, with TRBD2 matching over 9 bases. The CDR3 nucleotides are TGTGCCACCGTTGGACTAGCGTCCTACAATGAGCAGTTCTTC. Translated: CATVGLASYNEQFF.